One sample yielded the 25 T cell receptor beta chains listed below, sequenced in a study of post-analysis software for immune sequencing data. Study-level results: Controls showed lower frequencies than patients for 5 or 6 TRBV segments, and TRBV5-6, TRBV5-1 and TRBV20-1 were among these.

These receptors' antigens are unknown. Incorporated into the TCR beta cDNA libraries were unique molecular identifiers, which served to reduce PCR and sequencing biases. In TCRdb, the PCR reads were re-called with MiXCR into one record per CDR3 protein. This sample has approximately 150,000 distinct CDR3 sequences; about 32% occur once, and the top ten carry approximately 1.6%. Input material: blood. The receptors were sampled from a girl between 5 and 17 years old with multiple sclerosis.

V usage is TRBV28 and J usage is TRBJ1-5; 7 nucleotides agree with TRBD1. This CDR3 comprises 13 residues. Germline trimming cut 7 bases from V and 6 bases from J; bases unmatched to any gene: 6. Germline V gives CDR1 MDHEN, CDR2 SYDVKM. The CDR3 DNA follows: TGTGCCAGCACCGAGACAGGGAGTCAGCCCCAGCATTTT. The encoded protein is CASTETGSQPQHF.

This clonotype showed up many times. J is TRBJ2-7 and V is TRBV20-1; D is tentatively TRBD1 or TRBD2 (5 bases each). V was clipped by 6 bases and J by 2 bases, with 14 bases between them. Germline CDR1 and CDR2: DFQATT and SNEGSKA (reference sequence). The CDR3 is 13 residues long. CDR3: CSATGGMAYEQYF. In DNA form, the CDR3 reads TGCAGTGCCACAGGAGGAATGGCCTACGAGCAGTACTTC.

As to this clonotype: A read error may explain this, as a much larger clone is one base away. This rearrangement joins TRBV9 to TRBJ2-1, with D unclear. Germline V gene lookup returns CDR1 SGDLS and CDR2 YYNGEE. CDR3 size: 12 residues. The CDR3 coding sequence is TGTGCCAGCAGCGTAGGTCTGAGTGAGCAGGTCTTC. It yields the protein CASSVGLSEQVF.

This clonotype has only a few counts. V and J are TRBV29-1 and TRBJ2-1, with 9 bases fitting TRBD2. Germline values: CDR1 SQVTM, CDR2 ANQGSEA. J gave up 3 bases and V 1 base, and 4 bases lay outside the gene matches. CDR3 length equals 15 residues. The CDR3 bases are TGCAGCGTTGAAGGGGGCGGGGGGGTCTACAATGAGCAGTTCTTC. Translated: CSVEGGGGVYNEQFF.

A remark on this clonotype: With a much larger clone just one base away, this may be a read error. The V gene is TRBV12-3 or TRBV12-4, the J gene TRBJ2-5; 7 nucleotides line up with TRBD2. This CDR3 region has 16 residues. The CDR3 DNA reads TGTGCCAGCAGTTTAGAGGCTCGTCTAGCGGTAAAGACCCGGTACTTC. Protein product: CASSLEARLAVKTRYF.

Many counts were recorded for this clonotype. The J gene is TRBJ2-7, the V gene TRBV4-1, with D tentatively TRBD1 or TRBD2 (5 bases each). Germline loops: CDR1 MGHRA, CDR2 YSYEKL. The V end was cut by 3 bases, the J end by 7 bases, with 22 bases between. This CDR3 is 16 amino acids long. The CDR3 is CASSHSGARGSVEQYF. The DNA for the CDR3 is TGCGCCAGCAGCCACTCCGGGGCCAGAGGCTCGGTAGAGCAGTACTTC.

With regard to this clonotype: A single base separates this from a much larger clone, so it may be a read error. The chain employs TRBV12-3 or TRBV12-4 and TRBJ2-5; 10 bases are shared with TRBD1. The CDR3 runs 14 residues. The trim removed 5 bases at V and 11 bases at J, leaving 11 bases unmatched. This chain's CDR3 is CASSADRGLNEQYF. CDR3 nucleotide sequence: TGTGCCAGCAGTGCCGACAGGGGGCTTAATGAGCAGTACTTC.

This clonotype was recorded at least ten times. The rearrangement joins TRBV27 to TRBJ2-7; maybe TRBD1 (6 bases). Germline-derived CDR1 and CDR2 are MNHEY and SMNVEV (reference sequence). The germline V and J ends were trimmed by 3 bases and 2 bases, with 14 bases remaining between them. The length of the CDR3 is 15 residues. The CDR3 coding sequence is TGTGCCAGCAGTTTCGCCGGGACACCACCCTACGAGCAGTACTTC. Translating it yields CASSFAGTPPYEQYF.

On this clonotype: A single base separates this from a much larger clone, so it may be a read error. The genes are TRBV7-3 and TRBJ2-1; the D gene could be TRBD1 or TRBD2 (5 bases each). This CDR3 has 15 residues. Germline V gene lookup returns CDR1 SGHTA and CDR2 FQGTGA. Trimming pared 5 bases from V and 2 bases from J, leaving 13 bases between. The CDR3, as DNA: TGTGCCAGCAGCCTTGAGGGACGGACCTACAATGAGCAGTTCTTC. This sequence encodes CASSLEGRTYNEQFF.

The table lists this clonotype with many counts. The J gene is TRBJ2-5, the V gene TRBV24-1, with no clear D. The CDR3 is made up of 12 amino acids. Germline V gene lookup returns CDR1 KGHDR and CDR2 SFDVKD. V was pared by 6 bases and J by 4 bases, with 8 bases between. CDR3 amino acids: CATSLGAETQYF. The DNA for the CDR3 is TGTGCCACCAGTTTAGGTGCAGAGACCCAGTACTTC.

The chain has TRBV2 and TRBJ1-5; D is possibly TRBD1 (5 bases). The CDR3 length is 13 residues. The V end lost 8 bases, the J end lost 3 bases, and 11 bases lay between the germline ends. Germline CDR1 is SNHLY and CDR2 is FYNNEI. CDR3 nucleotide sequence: TGTGCCAGCGGGACGGACCCCAATCAGCCCCAGCATTTT. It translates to CASGTDPNQPQHF.

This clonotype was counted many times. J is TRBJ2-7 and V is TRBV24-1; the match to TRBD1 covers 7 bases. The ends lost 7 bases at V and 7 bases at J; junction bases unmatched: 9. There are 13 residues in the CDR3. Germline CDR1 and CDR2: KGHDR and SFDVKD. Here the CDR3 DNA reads TGTGCCACCAGCCGACAGGGCAATGTAGAGCAGTACTTC. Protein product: CATSRQGNVEQYF.

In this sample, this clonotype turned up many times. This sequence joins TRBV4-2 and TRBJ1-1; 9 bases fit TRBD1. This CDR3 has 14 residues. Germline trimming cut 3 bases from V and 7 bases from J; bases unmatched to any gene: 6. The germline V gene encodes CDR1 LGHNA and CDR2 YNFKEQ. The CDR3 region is CASSHETGGDEAFF. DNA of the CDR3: TGTGCCAGCAGCCACGAAACAGGGGGCGATGAAGCTTTCTTT.

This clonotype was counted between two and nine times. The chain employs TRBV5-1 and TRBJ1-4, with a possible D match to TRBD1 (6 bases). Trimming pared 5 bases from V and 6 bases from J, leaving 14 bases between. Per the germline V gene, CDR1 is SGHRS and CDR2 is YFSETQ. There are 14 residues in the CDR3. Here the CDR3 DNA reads TGCGCCAGCAGTCAGGGGCGGCTGGATGAAAAACTGTTTTTT. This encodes CASSQGRLDEKLFF.

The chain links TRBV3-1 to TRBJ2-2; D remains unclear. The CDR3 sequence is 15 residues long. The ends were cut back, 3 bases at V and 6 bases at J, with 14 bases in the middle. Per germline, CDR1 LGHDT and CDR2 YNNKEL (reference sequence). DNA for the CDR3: TGTGCCAGCAGCCATCGGATTCTCCAGGCCGGGGAGCTGTTTTTT. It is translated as CASSHRILQAGELFF.

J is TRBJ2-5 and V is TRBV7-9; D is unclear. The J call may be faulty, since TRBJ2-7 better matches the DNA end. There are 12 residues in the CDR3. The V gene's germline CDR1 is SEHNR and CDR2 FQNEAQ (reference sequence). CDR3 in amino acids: CASSPEASEQYF. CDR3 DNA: TGTGCCAGCAGCCCAGAGGCATCCGAGCAGTACTTC.

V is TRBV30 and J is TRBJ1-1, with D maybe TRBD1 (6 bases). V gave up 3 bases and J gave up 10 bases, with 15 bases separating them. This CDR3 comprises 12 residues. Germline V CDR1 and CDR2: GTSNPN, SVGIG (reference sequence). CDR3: CAWRTRGPGAFF. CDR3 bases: TGTGCCTGGAGGACCAGGGGTCCTGGAGCTTTCTTT.

The CDR3 coding sequence is TGTGCCAGCAGCTTCACCCGGGACGTAAACTATGGCTACACCTTC. Its protein product is CASSFTRDVNYGYTF. J is TRBJ1-2 and V is TRBV12-3 or TRBV12-4; a weak D match, TRBD1 (5 bases). V was clipped by 6 bases and J by 2 bases, with 16 bases between them. The CDR3 consists of 15 residues.

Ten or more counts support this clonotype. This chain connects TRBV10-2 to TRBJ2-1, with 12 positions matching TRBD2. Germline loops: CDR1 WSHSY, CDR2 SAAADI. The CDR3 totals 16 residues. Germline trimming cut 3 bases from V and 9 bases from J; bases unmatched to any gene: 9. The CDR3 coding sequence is TGCGCCAGCAGTGACTGGGTGACTAGCGGGAGTTTTGAGCAGTTCTTC. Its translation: CASSDWVTSGSFEQFF.

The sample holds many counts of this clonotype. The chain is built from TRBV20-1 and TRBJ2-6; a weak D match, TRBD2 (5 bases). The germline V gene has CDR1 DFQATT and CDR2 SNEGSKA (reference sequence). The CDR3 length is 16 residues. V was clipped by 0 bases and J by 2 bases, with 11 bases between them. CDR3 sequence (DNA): TGCAGTGCTAGAGATCAGGCCGGGACTGGGGCCAACGTCCTGACTTTC. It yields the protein CSARDQAGTGANVLTF.

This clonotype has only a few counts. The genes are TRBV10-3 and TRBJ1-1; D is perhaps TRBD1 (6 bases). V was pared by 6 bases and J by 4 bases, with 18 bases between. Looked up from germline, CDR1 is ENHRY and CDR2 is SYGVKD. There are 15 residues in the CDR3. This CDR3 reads CAIRGLEGEGTEAFF. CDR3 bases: TGTGCCATCAGGGGCCTTGAGGGGGAGGGCACTGAAGCTTTCTTT.

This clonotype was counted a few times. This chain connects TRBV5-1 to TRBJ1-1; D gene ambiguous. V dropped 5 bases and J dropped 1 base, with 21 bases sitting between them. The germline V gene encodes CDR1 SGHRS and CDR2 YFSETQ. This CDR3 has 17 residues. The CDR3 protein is CASSLAREQSRNTEAFF. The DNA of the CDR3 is TGCGCCAGCAGTCTGGCGAGAGAACAGAGTAGGAACACTGAAGCTTTCTTT.

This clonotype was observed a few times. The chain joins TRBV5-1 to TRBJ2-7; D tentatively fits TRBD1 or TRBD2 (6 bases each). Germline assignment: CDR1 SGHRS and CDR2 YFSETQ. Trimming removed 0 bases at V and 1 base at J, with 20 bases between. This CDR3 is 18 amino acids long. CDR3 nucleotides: TGCGCCAGCAGCTTGGGGGACAAGGCATTTCGGGGGTCCTACGAGCAGTACTTC. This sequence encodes CASSLGDKAFRGSYEQYF.

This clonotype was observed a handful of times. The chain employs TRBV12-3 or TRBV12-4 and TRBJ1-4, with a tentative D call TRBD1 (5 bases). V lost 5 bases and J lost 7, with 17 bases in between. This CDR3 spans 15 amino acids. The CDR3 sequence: CASSGPGLQSEKLFF. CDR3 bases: TGTGCCAGCAGTGGGCCAGGGCTTCAGAGTGAAAAACTGTTTTTT.

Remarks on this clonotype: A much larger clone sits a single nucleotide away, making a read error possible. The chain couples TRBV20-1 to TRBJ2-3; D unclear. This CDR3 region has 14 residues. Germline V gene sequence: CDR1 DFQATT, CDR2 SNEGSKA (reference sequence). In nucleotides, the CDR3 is TGCAGTGCCCCAGACCTGGGGTCCCCAGATGCGCAGTATTTT. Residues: CSAPDLGSPDAQYF.